This T cell receptor beta chain was documented in a study of cytomegalovirus exposure and HLA in healthy donors. Primers: 60 Vbeta forward and 13 Jbeta reverse. Authors' methods: Some 9.9 million shared chains were among 65 million to 85 million unique TCR beta chains counted in a later analysis. Measured with immunoSEQ multiplex PCR; TCRdb has only the in-frame clones, and not every one. V and J calls and clone size follow that table, whereas D and trimming were derived from the DNA. The sample shows around 150,000 clones, over 75% of them seen only once. This clone was detected only a few times. CDR1 is LNHDA, CDR2 SQIVND, per germline (reference sequence). Between the trimmed V and J ends, which lost 5 bases and 4 bases, there was a span of 11 bases. The CDR3 loop spans 13 amino acids.

Material: PBMCs. The TCR comes from a man aged 40-49 years in good health and CMV-seronegative. The J gene is TRBJ1-2, the V gene TRBV19, with D possibly matching TRBD1 (6 bases). CDR3 DNA sequence: TGTGCCAGTAGTGTCTCGGACAGCTATGGCTACACCTTC. This translates into CASSVSDSYGYTF.